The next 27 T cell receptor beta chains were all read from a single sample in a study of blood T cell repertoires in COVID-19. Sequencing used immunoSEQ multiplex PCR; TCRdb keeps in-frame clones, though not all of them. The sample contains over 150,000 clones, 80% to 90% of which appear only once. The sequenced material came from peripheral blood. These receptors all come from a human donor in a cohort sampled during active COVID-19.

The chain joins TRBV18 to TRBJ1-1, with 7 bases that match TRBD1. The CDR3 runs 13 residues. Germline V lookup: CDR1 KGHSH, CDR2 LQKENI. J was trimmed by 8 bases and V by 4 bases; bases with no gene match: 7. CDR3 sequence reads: CASSLVDRQEAFF. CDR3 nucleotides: TGTGCCAGCTCACTCGTGGACAGGCAAGAAGCTTTCTTT.

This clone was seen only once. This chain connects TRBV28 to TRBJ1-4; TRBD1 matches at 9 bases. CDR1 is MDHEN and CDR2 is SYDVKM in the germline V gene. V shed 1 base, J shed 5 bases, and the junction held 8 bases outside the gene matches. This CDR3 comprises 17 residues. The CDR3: CASSLSPGQGWNEKLFF. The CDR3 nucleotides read TGTGCCAGCAGTTTATCCCCGGGACAGGGCTGGAATGAAAAACTGTTTTTT.

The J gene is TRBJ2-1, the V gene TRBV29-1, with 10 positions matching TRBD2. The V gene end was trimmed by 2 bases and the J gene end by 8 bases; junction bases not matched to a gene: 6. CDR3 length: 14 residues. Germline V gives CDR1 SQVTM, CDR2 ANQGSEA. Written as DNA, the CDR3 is TGCAGCGTTGAACGTCGGCTAGCGGGAGATGAGCAGTTCTTC. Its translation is CSVERRLAGDEQFF.

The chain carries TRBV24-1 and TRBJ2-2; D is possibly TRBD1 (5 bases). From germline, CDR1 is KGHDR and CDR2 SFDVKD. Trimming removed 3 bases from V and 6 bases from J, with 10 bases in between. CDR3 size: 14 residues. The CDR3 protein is CATSDPGLAGELFF. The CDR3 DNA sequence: TGTGCCACCAGTGATCCAGGGTTAGCCGGGGAGCTGTTTTTT.

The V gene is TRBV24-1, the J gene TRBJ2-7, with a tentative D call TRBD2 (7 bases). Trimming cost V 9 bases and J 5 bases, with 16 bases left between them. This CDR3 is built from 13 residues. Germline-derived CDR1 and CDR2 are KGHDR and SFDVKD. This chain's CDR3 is CATGGADPHEQYF. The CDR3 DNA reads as TGTGCCACCGGGGGGGCCGATCCCCACGAGCAGTACTTC.

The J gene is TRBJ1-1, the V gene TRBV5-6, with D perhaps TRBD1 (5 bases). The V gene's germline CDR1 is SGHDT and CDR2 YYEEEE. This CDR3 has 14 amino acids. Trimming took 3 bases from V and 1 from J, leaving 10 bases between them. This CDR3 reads CASSWAGKNTEAFF. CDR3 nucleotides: TGTGCCAGCAGCTGGGCAGGGAAGAACACTGAAGCTTTCTTT. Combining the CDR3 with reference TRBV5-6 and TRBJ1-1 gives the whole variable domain DAGVTQSPTHLIKTRGQQVTLRCSPKSGHDTVSWYQQALGQGPQFIFQYYEEEERQRGNFPDRFSGHQFPNYSSELNVNALLLGDSALYLCASSWAGKNTEAFFGQGTRLTVV.

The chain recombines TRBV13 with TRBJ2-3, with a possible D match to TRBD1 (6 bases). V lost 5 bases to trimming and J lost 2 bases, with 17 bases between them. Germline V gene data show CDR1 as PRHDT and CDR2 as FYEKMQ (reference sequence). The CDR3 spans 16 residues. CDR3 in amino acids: CASSPSGTLNTDTQYF. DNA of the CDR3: TGTGCCAGCAGCCCCTCCGGGACACTAAACACAGATACGCAGTATTTT.

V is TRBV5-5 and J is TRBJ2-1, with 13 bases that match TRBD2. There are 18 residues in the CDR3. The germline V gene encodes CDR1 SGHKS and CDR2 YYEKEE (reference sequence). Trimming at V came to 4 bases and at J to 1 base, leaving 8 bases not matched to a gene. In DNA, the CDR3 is TGTGCCAGCAGCCCGGGACTAGCGGGACTCGAGTCCTACAATGAGCAGTTCTTC. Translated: CASSPGLAGLESYNEQFF.

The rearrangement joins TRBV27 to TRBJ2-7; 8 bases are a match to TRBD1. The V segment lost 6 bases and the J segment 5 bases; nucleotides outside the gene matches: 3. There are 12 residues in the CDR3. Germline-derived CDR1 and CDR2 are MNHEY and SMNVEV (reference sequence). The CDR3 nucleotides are TGTGCCAGCAGGGACAGGGCCCACGAGCAGTACTTC. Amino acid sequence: CASRDRAHEQYF.

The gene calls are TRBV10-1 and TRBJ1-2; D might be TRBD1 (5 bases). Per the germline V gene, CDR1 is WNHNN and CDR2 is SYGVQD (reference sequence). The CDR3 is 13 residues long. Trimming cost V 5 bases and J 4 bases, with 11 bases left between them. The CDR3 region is CASSPTATYGYTF. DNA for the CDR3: TGCGCCAGCAGTCCGACAGCTACCTATGGCTACACCTTC.

The CDR3 bases are TGCGCCAGCAGCCCGGACGGACAGGGGAACACTGAAGCTTTCTTT. It yields the protein CASSPDGQGNTEAFF. The rearrangement links TRBV5-1 to TRBJ1-1; 8 bases align to TRBD1. CDR1 SGHRS and CDR2 YFSETQ come from the germline V gene. The CDR3 contains 15 residues. J was trimmed by 1 base and V by 4 bases; bases with no gene match: 6.

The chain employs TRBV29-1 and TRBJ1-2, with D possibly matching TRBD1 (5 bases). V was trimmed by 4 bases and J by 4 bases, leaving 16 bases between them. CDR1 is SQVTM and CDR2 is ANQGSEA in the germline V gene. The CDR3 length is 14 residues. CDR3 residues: CSVADSNTFYGYTF. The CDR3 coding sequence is TGCAGCGTTGCTGACAGCAATACCTTCTATGGCTACACCTTC. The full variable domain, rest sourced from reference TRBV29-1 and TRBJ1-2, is SAVISQKPSRDICQRGTSLTIQCQVDSQVTMMFWYRQQPGQSLTLIATANQGSEATYESGFVIDKFPISRPNLTFSTLTVSNMSPEDSSIYLCSVADSNTFYGYTFGSGTRLTVV.

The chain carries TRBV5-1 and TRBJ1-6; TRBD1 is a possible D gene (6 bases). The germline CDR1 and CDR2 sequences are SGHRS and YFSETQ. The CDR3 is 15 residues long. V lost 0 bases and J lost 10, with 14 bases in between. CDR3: CASSLAAGTRSPLHF. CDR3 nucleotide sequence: TGCGCCAGCAGCTTGGCGGCAGGGACACGGTCACCCCTCCACTTT.

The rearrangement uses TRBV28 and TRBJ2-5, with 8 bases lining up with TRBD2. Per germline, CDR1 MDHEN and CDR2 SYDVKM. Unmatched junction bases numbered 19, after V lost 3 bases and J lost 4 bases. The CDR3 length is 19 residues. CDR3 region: CASSFFSSGTGQWRETQYF. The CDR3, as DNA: TGTGCCAGCAGTTTCTTTAGTAGCGGGACCGGGCAGTGGCGAGAGACCCAGTACTTC.

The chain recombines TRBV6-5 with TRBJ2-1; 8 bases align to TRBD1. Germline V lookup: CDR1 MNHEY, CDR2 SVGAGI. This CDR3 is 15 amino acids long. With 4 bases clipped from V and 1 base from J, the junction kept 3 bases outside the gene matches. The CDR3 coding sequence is TGTGCCAGCAGTTCAGGGGGCTGGTCCTACAATGAGCAGTTCTTC. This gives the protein CASSSGGWSYNEQFF.

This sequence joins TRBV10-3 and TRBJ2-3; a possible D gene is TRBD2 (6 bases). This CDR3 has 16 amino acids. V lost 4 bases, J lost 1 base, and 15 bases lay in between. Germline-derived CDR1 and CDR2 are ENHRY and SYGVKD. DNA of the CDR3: TGTGCCATCAGTGGCGGACTAAGACGTGGCACAGATACGCAGTATTTT. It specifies CAISGGLRRGTDTQYF.

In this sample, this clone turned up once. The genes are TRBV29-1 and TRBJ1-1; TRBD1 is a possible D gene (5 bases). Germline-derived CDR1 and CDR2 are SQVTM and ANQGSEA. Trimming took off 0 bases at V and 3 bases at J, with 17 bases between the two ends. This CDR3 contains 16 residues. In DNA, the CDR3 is TGCAGCGTTGAAGATCTAGACCAGGGCAGTTACACTGAAGCTTTCTTT. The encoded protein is CSVEDLDQGSYTEAFF. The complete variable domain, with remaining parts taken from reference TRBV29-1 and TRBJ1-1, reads SAVISQKPSRDICQRGTSLTIQCQVDSQVTMMFWYRQQPGQSLTLIATANQGSEATYESGFVIDKFPISRPNLTFSTLTVSNMSPEDSSIYLCSVEDLDQGSYTEAFFGQGTRLTVV.

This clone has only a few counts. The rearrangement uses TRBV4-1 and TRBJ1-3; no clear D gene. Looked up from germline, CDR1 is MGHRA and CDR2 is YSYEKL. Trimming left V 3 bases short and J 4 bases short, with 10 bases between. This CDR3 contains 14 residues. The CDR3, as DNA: TGCGCCAGCAGCCACCCCTTCTTGGGAAACACCATATATTTT. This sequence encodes CASSHPFLGNTIYF.

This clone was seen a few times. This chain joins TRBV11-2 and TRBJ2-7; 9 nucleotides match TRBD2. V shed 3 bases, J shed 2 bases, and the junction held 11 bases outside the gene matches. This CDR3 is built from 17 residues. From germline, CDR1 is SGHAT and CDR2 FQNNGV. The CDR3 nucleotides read TGTGCCAGCAGCTTGGACCTCTTAGCGGGAGCACCCTACGAGCAGTACTTC. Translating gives CASSLDLLAGAPYEQYF.

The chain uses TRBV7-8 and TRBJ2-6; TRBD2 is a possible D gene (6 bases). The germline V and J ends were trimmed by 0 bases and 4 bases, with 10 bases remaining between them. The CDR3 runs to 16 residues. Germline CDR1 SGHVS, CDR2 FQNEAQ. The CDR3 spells CASSLAGGLGANVLTF. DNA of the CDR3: TGTGCCAGCAGCTTAGCGGGGGGACTGGGGGCCAACGTCCTGACTTTC.

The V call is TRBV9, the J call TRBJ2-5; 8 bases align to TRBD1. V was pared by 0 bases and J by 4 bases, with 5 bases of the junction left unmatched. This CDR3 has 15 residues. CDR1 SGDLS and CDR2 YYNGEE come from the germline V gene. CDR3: CASSVGQGAAETQYF. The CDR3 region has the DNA TGTGCCAGCAGCGTAGGCCAGGGGGCGGCAGAGACCCAGTACTTC.

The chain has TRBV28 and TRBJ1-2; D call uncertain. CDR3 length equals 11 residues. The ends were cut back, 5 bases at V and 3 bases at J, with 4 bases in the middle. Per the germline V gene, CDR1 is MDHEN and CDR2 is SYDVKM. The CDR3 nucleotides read TGTGCCAGCAGTACGGACTATGGCTACACCTTC. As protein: CASSTDYGYTF.

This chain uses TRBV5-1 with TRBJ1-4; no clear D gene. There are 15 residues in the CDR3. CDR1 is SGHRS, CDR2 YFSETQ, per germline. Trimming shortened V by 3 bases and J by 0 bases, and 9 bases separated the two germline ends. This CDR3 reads CASSSTPTTNEKLFF. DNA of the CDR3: TGCGCCAGCAGCTCGACACCCACAACTAATGAAAAACTGTTTTTT.

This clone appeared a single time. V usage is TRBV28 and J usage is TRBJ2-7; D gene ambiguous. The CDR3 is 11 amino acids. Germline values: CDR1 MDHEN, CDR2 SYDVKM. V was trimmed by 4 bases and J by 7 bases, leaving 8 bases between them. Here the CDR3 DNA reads TGTGCCAGCAGTTCCCGGCGGGAGCAGTACTTC. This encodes CASSSRREQYF. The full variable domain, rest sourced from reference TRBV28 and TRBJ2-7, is DVKVTQSSRYLVKRTGEKVFLECVQDMDHENMFWYRQDPGLGLRLIYFSYDVKMKEKGDIPEGYSVSREKKERFSLILESASTNQTSMYLCASSSRREQYFGPGTRLTVT.

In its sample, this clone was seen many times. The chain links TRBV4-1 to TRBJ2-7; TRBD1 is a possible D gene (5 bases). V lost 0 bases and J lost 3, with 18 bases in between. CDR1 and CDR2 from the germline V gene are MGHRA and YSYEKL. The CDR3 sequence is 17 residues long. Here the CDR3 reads CASSQDLAGHSLYEQYF. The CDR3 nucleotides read TGCGCCAGCAGCCAAGATCTGGCAGGGCATTCTCTCTACGAGCAGTACTTC.

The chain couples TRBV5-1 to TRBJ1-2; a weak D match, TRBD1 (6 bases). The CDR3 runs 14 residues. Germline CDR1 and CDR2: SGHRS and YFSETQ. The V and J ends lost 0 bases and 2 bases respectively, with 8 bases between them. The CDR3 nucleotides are TGCGCCAGCAGCTTGGGACAGGCGAACTATGGCTACACCTTC. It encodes CASSLGQANYGYTF. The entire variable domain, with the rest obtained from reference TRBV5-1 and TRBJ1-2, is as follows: KAGVTQTPRYLIKTRGQQVTLSCSPISGHRSVSWYQQTPGQGLQFLFEYFSETQRNKGNFPGRFSGRQFSNSRSEMNVSTLELGDSALYLCASSLGQANYGYTFGSGTRLTVV.

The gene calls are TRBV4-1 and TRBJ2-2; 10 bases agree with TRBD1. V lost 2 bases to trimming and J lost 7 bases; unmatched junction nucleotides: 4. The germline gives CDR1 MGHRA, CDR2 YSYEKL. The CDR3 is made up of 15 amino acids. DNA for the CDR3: TGCGCCAGCAGCCAATTTGGACAGGGGGACGGGGAGCTGTTTTTT. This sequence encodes CASSQFGQGDGELFF.